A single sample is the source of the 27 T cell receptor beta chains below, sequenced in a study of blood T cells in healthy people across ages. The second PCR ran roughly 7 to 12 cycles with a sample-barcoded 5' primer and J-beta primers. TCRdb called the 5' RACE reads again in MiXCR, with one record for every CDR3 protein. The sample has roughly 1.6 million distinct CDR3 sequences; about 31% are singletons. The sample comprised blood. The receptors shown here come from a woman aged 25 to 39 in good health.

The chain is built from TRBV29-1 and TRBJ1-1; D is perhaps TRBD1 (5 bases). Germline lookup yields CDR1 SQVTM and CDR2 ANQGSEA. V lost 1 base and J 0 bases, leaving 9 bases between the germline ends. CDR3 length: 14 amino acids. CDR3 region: CSVEGRALNTEAFF. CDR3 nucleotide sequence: TGCAGCGTTGAAGGCAGGGCCCTGAACACTGAAGCTTTCTTT.

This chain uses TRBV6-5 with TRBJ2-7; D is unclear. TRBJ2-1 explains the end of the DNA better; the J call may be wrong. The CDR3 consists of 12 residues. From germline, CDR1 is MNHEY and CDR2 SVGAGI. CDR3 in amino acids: CASSYKGHEQFF. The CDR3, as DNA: TGTGCCAGCAGTTACAAGGGCCATGAGCAGTTCTTC.

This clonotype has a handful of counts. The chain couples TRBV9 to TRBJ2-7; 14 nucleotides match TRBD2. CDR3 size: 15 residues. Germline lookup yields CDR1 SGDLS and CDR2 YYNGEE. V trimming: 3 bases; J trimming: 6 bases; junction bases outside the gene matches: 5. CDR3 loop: CASSAGTSGGLEQYF. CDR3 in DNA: TGTGCCAGCAGCGCAGGGACTAGCGGGGGCCTCGAGCAGTACTTC.

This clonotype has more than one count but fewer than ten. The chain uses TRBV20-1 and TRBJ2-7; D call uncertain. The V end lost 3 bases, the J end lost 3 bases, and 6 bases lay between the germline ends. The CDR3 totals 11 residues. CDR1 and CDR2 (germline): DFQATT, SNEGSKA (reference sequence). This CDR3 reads CSASIIYEQYF. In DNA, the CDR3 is TGCAGTGCTAGTATCATCTACGAGCAGTACTTC.

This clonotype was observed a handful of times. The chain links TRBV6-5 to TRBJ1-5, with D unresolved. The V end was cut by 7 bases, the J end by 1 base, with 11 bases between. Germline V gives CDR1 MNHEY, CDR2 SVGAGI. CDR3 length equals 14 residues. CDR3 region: CASTRVRSNQPQHF. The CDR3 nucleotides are TGTGCCAGCACTCGGGTGAGGAGCAATCAGCCCCAGCATTTT.

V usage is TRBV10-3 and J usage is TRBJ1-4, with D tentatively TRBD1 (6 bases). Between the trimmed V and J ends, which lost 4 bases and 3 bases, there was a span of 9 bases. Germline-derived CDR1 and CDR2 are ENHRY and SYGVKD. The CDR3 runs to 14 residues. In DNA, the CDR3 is TGTGCCATCAGTGCCGACAGGTCTAATGAAAAACTGTTTTTT. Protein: CAISADRSNEKLFF.

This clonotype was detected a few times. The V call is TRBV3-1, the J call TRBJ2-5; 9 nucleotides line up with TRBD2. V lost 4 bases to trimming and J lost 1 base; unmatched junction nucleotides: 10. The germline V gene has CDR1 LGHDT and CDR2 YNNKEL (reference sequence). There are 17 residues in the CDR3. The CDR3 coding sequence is TGTGCCAGCAGCCCACCTAGCGGGACCCTCTTCCAAGAGACCCAGTACTTC. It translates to CASSPPSGTLFQETQYF.

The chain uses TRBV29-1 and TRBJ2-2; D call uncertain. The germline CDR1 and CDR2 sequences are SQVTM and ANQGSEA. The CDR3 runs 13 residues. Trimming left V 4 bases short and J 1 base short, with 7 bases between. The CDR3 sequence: CSVVWENTGELFF. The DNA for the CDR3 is TGCAGCGTTGTCTGGGAGAACACCGGGGAGCTGTTTTTT.

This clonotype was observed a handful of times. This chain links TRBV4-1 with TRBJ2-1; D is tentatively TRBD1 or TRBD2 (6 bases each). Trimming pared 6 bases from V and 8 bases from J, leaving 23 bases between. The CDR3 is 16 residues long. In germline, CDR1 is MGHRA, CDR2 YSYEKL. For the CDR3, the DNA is TGCGCCAGCAGGAGAGGGGGGTTGACTGATGGGGATGAGCAGTTCTTC. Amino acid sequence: CASRRGGLTDGDEQFF.

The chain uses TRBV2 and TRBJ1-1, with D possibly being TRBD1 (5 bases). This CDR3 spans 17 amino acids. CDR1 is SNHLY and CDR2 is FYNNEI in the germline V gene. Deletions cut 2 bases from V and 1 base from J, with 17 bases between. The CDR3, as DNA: TGTGCCAGCAGTGAAATTCAGGGTATTCGCTGGAACACTGAAGCTTTCTTT. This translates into CASSEIQGIRWNTEAFF.

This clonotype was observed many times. The DNA for the CDR3 is TGTGCCAGCACCAACGAGCAGTACTTC. Translation: CASTNEQYF. The V and J genes are TRBV6-5 and TRBJ2-7, with no clear D. CDR1 and CDR2 from the germline V gene are MNHEY and SVGAGI. The CDR3 contains 9 residues. V was clipped by 7 bases and J by 5 bases, with 3 bases between them.

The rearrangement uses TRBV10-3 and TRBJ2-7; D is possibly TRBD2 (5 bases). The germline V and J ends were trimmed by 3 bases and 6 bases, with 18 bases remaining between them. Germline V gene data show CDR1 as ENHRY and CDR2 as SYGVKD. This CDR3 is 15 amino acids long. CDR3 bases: TGTGCCATCAGTGAAAGAGACTACACCTCTTTCGAGCAGTACTTC. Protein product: CAISERDYTSFEQYF.

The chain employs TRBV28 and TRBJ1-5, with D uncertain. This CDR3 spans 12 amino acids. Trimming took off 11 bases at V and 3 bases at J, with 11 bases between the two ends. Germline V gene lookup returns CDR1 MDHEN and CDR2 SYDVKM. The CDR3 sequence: CAFLPSNQPQHF. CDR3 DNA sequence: TGTGCCTTCCTCCCGTCCAATCAGCCCCAGCATTTT.

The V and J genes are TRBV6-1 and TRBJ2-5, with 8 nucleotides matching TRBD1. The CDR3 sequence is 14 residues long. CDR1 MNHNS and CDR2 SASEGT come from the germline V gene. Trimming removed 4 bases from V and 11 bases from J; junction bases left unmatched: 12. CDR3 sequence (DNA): TGTGCCAGCAGTGTAGGCAGGGGGCGAAACAAGCAGTACTTC. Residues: CASSVGRGRNKQYF.

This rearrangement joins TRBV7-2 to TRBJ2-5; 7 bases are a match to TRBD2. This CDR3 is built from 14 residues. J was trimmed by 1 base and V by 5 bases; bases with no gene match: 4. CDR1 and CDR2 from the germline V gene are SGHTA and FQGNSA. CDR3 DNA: TGTGCCAGCAGCGCGGGGGAAATCCAAGAGACCCAGTACTTC. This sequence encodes CASSAGEIQETQYF.

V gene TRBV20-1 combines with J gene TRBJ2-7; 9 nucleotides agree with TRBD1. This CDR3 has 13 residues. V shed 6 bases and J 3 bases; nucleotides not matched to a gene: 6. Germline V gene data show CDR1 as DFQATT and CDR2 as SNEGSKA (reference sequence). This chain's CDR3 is CSASGTGHYEQYF. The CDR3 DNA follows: TGCAGTGCCTCCGGGACAGGGCACTACGAGCAGTACTTC.

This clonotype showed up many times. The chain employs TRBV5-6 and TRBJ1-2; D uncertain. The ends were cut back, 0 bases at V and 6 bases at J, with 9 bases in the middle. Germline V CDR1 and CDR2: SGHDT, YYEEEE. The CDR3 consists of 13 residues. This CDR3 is CASSLGGFDGYTF. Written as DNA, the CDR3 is TGTGCCAGCAGCTTGGGCGGGTTCGATGGCTACACCTTC.

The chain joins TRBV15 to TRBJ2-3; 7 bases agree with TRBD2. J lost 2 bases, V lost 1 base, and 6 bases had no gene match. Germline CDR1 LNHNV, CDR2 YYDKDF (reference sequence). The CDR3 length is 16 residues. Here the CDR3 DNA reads TGTGCCACCAGCAGAGCTAGCGGCCCATACACAGATACGCAGTATTTT. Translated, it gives CATSRASGPYTDTQYF.

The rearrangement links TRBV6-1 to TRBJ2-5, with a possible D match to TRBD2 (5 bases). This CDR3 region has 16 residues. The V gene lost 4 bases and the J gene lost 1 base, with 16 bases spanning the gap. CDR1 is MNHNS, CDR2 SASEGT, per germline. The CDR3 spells CASSVIQRLPQETQYF. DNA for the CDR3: TGTGCCAGCAGTGTAATACAGAGACTACCCCAAGAGACCCAGTACTTC.

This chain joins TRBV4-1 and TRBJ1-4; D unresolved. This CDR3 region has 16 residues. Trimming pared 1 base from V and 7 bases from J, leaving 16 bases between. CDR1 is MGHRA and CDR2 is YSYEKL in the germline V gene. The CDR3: CASSQGLPGVGEKLFF. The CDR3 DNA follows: TGCGCCAGCAGCCAAGGGCTCCCCGGGGTGGGTGAAAAACTGTTTTTT.

The CDR3 DNA is TGCGCCAGCAGCTTGGGTCTTAGGAGCGAGCAGTACTTC. Translating it yields CASSLGLRSEQYF. The chain combines TRBV5-1 with TRBJ2-7; D gene uncertain. This CDR3 has 13 amino acids. Germline V gene lookup returns CDR1 SGHRS and CDR2 YFSETQ. V lost 0 bases and J 6 bases, leaving 10 bases between the germline ends. Variable domain in full (rest from reference TRBV5-1 and TRBJ2-7): KAGVTQTPRYLIKTRGQQVTLSCSPISGHRSVSWYQQTPGQGLQFLFEYFSETQRNKGNFPGRFSGRQFSNSRSEMNVSTLELGDSALYLCASSLGLRSEQYFGPGTRLTVT.

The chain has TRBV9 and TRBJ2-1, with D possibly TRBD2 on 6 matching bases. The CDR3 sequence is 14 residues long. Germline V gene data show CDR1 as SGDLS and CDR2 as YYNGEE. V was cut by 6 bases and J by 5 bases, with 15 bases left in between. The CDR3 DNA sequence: TGTGCCAGCACTGGAGGGACGGTAGACAATGAGCAGTTCTTC. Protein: CASTGGTVDNEQFF.

Here the CDR3 DNA reads TGTGCCAGCAGCCCGAAGACTAGCGGGATAGTTAGCACAGATACGCAGTATTTT. Translated: CASSPKTSGIVSTDTQYF. The V gene is TRBV13, the J gene TRBJ2-3; 11 bases agree with TRBD2. J gave up 0 bases and V 5 bases, and 10 bases lay outside the gene matches. The CDR3 sequence is 18 residues long. Germline lookup yields CDR1 PRHDT and CDR2 FYEKMQ (reference sequence).

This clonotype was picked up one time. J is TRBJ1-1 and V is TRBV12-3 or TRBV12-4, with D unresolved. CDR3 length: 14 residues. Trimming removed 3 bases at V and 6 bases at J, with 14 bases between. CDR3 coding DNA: TGTGCCAGCAGTTTCGGCGGGTTTAGGGCTGAAGCTTTCTTT. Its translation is CASSFGGFRAEAFF.

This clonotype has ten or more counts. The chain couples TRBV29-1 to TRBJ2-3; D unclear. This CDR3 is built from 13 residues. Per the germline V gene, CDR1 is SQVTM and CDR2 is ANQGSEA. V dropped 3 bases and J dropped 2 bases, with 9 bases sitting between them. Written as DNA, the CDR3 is TGCAGCGTTGAGGTCGGAGCCACAGATACGCAGTATTTT. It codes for CSVEVGATDTQYF.

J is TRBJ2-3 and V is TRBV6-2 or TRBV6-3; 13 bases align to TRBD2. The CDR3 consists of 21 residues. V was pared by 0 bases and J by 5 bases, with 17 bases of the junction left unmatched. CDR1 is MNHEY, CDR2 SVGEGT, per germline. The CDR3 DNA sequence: TGTGCCAGCAGTTACTCAAGGGGACTAGCGGGATGGAGGGCTCCGCAAGATACGCAGTATTTT. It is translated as CASSYSRGLAGWRAPQDTQYF.

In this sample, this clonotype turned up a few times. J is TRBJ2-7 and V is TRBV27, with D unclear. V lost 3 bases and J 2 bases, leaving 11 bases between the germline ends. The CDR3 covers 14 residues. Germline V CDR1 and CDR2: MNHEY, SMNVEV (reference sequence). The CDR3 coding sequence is TGTGCCAGCAGTTTTAATTACAGAGCCTACGAGCAGTACTTC. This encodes CASSFNYRAYEQYF.